The rows below give T cell receptor beta chains drawn from one sample of a study of cytomegalovirus exposure and HLA in healthy donors. The data were produced by immunoSEQ multiplex PCR, yet TCRdb's version contains in-frame clones alone and is incomplete. This table has some 140,000 clones, roughly four fifths appearing once. Sequencing used PBMCs. Receptors were obtained from a woman between 45 and 60 years old in good health and CMV-seropositive. CDR3s include the opening cysteine and the closing phenylalanine or tryptophan. The D gene is left open where the match is weak. Clone size is stated in some rows and not others, as once, few, many or a class when expanded.

TRBJ2-2,.,.,TRBV10-3,CAISGWGGLRTGELFF,TGTGCCATCAGTGGGTGGGGGGGGCTTCGCACCGGGGAGCTGTTTTTT
TRBJ2-4,TRBD1,few,TRBV30,CAWSAGQGGNIQYF,TGTGCCTGGAGTGCGGGACAGGGCGGAAACATTCAGTACTTC
TRBJ2-5,TRBD1,.,TRBV5-8,CASSFGQARETQYF,TGTGCCAGCAGCTTCGGACAGGCCCGAGAGACCCAGTACTTC
TRBJ1-2,.,.,TRBV15,CATSRDIEGAPSNYGYTF,TGTGCCACCAGCAGAGATATAGAGGGTGCCCCTTCGAACTATGGCTACACCTTC
TRBJ2-1,TRBD2,.,TRBV4-1,CASSLIAGVNNEQFF,TGCGCCAGCAGCCTGATCGCGGGAGTGAACAATGAGCAGTTCTTC
TRBJ1-2,TRBD1,.,TRBV6-1,CASSEFSRGGAGGYTF,TGTGCCAGCAGTGAATTTAGTCGAGGGGGCGCGGGTGGCTACACCTTC
TRBJ2-7,.,.,TRBV5-1,CASSLDAEYEQYF,TGCGCCAGCAGCTTGGATGCGGAATACGAGCAGTACTTC
TRBJ2-5,TRBD2,.,TRBV15,CATSLGGDGETQYF,TGTGCCACCAGTTTGGGAGGGGACGGAGAGACCCAGTACTTC
TRBJ2-7,TRBD1,.,TRBV7-2,CASSRGGTGVREQYF,TGTGCCAGCAGCCGCGGGGGGACAGGGGTTCGCGAGCAGTACTTC
TRBJ1-5,.,few,TRBV21-1,CASSVQVLRGHSNQPQHF,TGTGCCAGCAGCGTACAGGTTCTTAGGGGGCATAGCAATCAGCCCCAGCATTTT
TRBJ2-1,.,.,TRBV25-1,CASSDHDSYNEQFF,TGTGCCAGCAGTGATCACGACAGCTACAATGAGCAGTTCTTC
TRBJ2-3,.,.,TRBV6-6,CASTASGTDTQYF,TGTGCCAGCACGGCTAGCGGCACAGATACGCAGTATTTT
TRBJ1-1,.,.,TRBV5-1,CASSLVFRGRSTEAFF,TGCGCCAGCAGCTTGGTGTTTCGGGGGAGGAGCACTGAAGCTTTCTTT
TRBJ1-6,TRBD1,.,TRBV19,CASSMEEQGANYNSPLHF,TGTGCCAGTAGTATGGAGGAACAGGGGGCAAACTATAATTCACCCCTCCACTTT
TRBJ2-5,TRBD1,.,TRBV10-3,CAIRTGTGVQETQYF,TGTGCCATCAGGACAGGGACAGGGGTCCAAGAGACCCAGTACTTC
TRBJ1-6,.,.,TRBV10-3,CAISVQPKSSYNSPLHF,TGTGCCATCAGTGTTCAACCGAAGAGCTCCTATAATTCACCCCTCCACTTT
TRBJ2-2,.,.,TRBV11-3,CASSSPGTGELFF,TGTGCCAGCAGCTCCCCCGGCACCGGGGAGCTGTTTTTT
TRBJ1-2,.,few,TRBV5-5,CASSLVAGDEGYTF,TGTGCCAGCAGCTTGGTGGCAGGGGATGAGGGCTACACCTTC
TRBJ1-1,TRBD1,.,TRBV4-1,CASSHVGRGRPMNTEAFF,TGCGCCAGCAGCCACGTTGGCAGGGGGCGGCCCATGAACACTGAAGCTTTCTTT
TRBJ1-2,.,.,TRBV7-2,CASSRQVQGNYGYTF,TGTGCCAGCAGCCGACAAGTCCAGGGGAACTATGGCTACACCTTC
TRBJ2-1,TRBD2,once,TRBV5-1,CASSFGLADYNEQFF,TGCGCCAGCAGCTTCGGGCTAGCGGATTACAATGAGCAGTTCTTC
TRBJ1-2,.,.,TRBV30,CAWSTASGYTF,TGTGCCTGGAGTACCGCAAGCGGCTACACCTTC
TRBJ2-1,TRBD2,few,TRBV27,CASSGGERGGLEQFF,TGTGCCAGCAGTGGCGGGGAGCGGGGGGGCCTTGAGCAGTTCTTC
TRBJ2-1,TRBD2,.,TRBV5-4,CASSAIVAGGPNEQFF,TGTGCCAGCAGTGCAATCGTGGCGGGGGGGCCAAATGAGCAGTTCTTC
TRBJ2-1,TRBD1,.,TRBV5-1,CASSQQPDRVSFNEQFF,TGCGCCAGCAGCCAACAACCTGACAGGGTGAGTTTCAATGAGCAGTTCTTC
TRBJ2-5,TRBD1,.,TRBV5-1,CASSWGNRGGETQYF,TGCGCCAGCAGCTGGGGGAACAGGGGCGGGGAGACCCAGTACTTC
TRBJ1-5,.,.,TRBV28,CASSLWEQLGNQPQHF,TGTGCCAGCAGTTTATGGGAACAGTTGGGCAATCAGCCCCAGCATTTT
TRBJ2-1,.,.,TRBV10-3,CAIIGSEGSHYNEQFF,TGTGCCATTATCGGGTCTGAGGGAAGCCACTACAATGAGCAGTTCTTC
TRBJ2-3,TRBD2,.,TRBV7-3,CASSFLTSGTDTQYF,TGTGCCAGCAGCTTCCTGACTAGCGGCACAGATACGCAGTATTTT
TRBJ2-3,.,.,TRBV5-6,CASSFWAMMNTQYF,TGTGCCAGCAGCTTTTGGGCCATGATGAATACGCAGTATTTT
TRBJ2-1,.,.,TRBV5-6,CASSLVEFYNEQFF,TGTGCCAGCAGCTTGGTGGAGTTTTACAATGAGCAGTTCTTC
TRBJ1-1,.,.,TRBV21-1,CASIPDRNTEAFF,TGTGCCAGCATCCCGGACAGGAACACTGAAGCTTTCTTT
TRBJ1-1,.,.,TRBV18,CASSPRTGEAFF,TGTGCCAGCTCACCAAGAACGGGGGAAGCTTTCTTT
TRBJ2-7,TRBD2,.,TRBV5-1,CASSSLTSGSGEQYF,TGCGCCAGCAGCTCCTTGACTAGCGGGAGTGGAGAGCAGTACTTC
TRBJ2-3,.,.,TRBV5-4,CASSTSYGDTQYF,TGTGCCAGCAGCACGTCATACGGAGATACGCAGTATTTT
TRBJ1-2,.,few,TRBV7-2,CASSLWGVGGYTF,TGTGCCAGCAGCTTATGGGGGGTAGGTGGCTACACCTTC
TRBJ1-4,TRBD1,.,TRBV19,CATQGQGSEKLFF,TGTGCCACCCAGGGACAGGGGAGTGAAAAACTGTTTTTT
TRBJ2-5,.,.,TRBV5-6,CASSQTDFQETQYF,TGTGCCAGCAGCCAAACCGACTTCCAAGAGACCCAGTACTTC
TRBJ2-3,TRBD2,few,TRBV11-3,CASSLGETSGPTDTQYF,TGTGCCAGCAGCTTAGGCGAGACTAGCGGCCCCACAGATACGCAGTATTTT
TRBJ2-1,TRBD1,.,TRBV11-3,CASSQSGQGHNEQFF,TGTGCCAGCAGCCAAAGCGGACAGGGCCACAATGAGCAGTTCTTC
TRBJ2-5,.,.,TRBV30,CAWSWGQKETQYF,TGTGCCTGGAGTTGGGGACAAAAAGAGACCCAGTACTTC
TRBJ2-7,TRBD1,.,TRBV6-7,CASRPGTGPLYEQYF,TGTGCCAGCAGACCCGGGACAGGCCCCCTCTACGAGCAGTACTTC
TRBJ1-3,.,.,TRBV4-2,CASSQDWSTTGNTIYF,TGTGCCAGCAGCCAAGATTGGAGCACAACTGGAAACACCATATATTTT